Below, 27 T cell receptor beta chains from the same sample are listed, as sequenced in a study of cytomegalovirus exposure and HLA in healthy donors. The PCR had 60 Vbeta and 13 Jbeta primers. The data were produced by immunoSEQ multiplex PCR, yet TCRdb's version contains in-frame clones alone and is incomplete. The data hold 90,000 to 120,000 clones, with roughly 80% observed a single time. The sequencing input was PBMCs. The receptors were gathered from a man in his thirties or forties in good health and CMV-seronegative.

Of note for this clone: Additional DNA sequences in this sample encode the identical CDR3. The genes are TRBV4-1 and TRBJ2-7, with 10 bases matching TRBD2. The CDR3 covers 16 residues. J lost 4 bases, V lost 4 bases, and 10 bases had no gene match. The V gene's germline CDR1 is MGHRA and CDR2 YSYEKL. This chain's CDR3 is CASSPSAGGPWYEQYF. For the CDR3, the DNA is TGCGCCAGCAGCCCATCAGCGGGAGGGCCATGGTACGAGCAGTACTTC.

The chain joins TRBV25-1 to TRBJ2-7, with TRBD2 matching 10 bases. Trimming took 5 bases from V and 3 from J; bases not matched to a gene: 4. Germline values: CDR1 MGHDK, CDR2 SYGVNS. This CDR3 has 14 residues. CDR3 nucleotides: TGTGCCAGCAGTATTCGGACTAGCGGCTACGAGCAGTACTTC. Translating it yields CASSIRTSGYEQYF.

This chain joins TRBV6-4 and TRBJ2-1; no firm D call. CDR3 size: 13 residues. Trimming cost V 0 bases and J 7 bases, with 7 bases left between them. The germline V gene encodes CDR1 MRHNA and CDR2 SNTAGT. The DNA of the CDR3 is TGTGCCAGCAGTGACTCGAGTCGGAATGAGCAGTTCTTC. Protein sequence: CASSDSSRNEQFF.

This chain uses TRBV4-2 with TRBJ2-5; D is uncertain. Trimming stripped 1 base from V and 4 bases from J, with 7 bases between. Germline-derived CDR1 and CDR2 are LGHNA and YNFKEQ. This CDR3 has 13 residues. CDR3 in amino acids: CASSQGPRETQYF. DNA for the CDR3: TGTGCCAGCAGCCAAGGGCCCCGAGAGACCCAGTACTTC.

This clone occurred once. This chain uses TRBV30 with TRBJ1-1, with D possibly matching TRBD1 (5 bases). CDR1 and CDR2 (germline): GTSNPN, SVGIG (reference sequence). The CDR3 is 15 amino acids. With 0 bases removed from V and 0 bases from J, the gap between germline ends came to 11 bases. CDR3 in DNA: TGTGCCTGGAGTGTACAGGCAAACATGAACACTGAAGCTTTCTTT. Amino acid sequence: CAWSVQANMNTEAFF.

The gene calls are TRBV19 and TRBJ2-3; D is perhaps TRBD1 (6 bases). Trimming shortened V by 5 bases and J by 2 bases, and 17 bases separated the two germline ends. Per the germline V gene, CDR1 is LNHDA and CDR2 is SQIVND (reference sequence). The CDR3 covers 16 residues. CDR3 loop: CASSLRWGRTTDTQYF. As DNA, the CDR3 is TGTGCCAGTAGTCTCCGGTGGGGGCGAACCACAGATACGCAGTATTTT.

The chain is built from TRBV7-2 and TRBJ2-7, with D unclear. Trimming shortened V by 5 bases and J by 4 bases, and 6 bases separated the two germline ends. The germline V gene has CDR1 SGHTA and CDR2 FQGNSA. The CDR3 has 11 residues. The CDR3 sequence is CASSILYEQYF. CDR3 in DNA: TGTGCCAGCAGCATCCTTTACGAGCAGTACTTC.

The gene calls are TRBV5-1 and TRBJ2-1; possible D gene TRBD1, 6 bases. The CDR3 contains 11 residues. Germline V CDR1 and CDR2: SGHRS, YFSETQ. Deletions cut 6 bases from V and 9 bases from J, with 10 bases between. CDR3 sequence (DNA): TGCGCCAGCACACAGGGCTCTGAGCAGTTCTTC. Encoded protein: CASTQGSEQFF.

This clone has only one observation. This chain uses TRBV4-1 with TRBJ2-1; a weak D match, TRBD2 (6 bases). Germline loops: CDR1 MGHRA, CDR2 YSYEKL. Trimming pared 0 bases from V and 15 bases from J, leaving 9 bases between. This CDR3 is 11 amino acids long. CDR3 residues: CASSQEGGWFF. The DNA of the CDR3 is TGCGCCAGCAGCCAAGAGGGAGGATGGTTCTTC.

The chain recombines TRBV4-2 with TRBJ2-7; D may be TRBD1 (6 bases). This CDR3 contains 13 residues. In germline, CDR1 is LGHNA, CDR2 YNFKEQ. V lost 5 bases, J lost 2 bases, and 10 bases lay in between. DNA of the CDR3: TGTGCCAGCAGCTGGACAGAAACCTACGAGCAGTACTTC. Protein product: CASSWTETYEQYF.

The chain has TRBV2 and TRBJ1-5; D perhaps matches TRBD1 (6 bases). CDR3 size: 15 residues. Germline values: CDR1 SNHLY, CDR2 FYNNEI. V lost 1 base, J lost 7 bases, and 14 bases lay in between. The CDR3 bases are TGTGCCAGCAGTGAAGATGGGCAGGGGAGCCAGCCCCAGCATTTT. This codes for CASSEDGQGSQPQHF.

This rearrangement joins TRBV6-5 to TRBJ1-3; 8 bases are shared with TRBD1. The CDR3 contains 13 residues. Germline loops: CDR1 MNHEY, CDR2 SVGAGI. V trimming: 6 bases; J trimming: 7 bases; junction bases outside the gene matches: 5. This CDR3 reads CASRQTGENTIYF. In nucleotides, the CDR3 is TGTGCCAGCAGGCAGACAGGGGAGAACACCATATATTTT.

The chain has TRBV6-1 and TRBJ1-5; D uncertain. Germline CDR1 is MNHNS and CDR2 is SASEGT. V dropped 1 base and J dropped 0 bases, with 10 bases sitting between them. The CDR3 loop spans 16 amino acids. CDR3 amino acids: CASSEDGHHSNQPQHF. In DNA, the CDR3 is TGTGCCAGCAGTGAAGACGGTCATCATAGCAATCAGCCCCAGCATTTT.

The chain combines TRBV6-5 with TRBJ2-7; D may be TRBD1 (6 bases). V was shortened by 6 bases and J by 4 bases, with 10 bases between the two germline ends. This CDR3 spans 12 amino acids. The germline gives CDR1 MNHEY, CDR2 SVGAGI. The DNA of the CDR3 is TGTGCCAGCAGAACACAGGGTTACGAGCAGTACTTC. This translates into CASRTQGYEQYF.

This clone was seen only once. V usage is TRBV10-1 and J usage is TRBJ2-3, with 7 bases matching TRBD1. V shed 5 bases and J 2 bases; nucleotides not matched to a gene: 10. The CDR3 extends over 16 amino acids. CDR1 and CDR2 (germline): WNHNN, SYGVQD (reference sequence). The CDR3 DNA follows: TGCGCCAGCAGTCCGGGACAGCACGCCTCCACAGATACGCAGTATTTT. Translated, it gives CASSPGQHASTDTQYF.

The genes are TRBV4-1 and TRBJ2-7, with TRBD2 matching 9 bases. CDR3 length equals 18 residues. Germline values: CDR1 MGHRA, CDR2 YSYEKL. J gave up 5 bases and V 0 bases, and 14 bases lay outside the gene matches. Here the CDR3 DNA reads TGCGCCAGCAGCCAAGATCCAGGTCGATCGGGCGGGGGGGACGAGCAGTACTTC. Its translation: CASSQDPGRSGGGDEQYF.

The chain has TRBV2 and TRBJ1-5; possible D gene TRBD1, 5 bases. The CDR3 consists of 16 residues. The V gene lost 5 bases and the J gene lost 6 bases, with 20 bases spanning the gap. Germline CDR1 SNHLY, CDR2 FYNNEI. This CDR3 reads CASSTKRRDGGQPQHF. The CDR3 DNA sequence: TGTGCCAGCAGTACCAAGAGACGGGACGGGGGTCAGCCCCAGCATTTT.

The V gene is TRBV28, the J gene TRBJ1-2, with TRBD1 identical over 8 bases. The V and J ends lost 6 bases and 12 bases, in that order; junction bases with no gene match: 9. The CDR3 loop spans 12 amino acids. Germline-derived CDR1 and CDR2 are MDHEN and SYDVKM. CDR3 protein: CASSYFDRGHTF. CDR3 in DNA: TGTGCCAGCAGCTACTTTGACAGGGGTCACACCTTC.

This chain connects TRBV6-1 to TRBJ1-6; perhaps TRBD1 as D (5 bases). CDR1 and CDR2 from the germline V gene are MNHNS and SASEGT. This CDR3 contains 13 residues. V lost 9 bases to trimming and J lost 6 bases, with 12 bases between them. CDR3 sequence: CASVGVGNSPLHF. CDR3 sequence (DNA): TGTGCCAGTGTAGGGGTCGGTAATTCACCCCTCCACTTT.

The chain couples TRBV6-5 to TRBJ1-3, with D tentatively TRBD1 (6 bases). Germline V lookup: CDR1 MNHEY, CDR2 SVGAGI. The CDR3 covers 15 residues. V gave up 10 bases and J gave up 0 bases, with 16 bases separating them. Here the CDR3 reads CATLKTGRSGNTIYF. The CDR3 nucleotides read TGTGCCACACTTAAGACAGGCCGCTCTGGAAACACCATATATTTT.

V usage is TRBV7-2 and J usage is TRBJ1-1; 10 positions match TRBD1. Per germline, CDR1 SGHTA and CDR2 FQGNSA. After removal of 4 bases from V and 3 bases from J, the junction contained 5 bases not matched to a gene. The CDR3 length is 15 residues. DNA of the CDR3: TGTGCCAGCAGCTCCGGGACAGGGGTTCACACTGAAGCTTTCTTT. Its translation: CASSSGTGVHTEAFF.

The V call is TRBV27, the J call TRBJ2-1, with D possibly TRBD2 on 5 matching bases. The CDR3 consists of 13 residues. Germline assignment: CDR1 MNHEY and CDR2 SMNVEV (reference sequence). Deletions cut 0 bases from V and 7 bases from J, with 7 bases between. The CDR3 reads CASSLSEVNEQFF. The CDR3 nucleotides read TGTGCCAGCAGTTTATCGGAGGTGAATGAGCAGTTCTTC.

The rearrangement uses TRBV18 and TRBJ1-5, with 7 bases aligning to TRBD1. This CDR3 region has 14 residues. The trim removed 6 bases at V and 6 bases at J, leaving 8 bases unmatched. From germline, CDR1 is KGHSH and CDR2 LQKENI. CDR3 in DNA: TGTGCCAGCTCGGGGCAGGGGGATACTCAGCCCCAGCATTTT. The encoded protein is CASSGQGDTQPQHF.

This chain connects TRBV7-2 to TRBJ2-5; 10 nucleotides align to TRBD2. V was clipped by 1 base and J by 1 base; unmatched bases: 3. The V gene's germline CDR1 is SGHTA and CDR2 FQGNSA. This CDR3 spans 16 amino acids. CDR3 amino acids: CASSLESSGGQETQYF. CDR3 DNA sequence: TGTGCCAGCAGCTTAGAGTCTAGCGGGGGCCAAGAGACCCAGTACTTC.

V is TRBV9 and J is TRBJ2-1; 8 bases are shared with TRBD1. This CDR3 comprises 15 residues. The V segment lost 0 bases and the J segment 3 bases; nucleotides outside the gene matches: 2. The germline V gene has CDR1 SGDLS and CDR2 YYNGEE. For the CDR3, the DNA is TGTGCCAGCAGCGTAGCAGGGGGCGACTACAATGAGCAGTTCTTC. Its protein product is CASSVAGGDYNEQFF.

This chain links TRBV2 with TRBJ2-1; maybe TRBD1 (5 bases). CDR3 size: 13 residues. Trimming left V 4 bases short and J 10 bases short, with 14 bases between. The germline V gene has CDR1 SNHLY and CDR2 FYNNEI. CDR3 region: CASSGQGLGEQFF. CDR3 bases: TGTGCCAGCAGTGGGCAGGGTTTGGGGGAGCAGTTCTTC.

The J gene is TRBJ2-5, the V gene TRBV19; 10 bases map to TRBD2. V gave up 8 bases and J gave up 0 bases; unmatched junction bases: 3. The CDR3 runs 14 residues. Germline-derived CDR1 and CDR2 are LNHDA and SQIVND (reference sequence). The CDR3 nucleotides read TGTGCCAGTGGGGGACTAGCGAACCAAGAGACCCAGTACTTC. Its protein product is CASGGLANQETQYF.